This T cell receptor beta chain was obtained from a study of human T cells and chemical hapten exposure. Study-level results: Clustering by CDR3 similarity yielded significantly more large clusters from expanded TCRs than controls.

In regard to this clonotype: Its antigen is as yet unknown.

Each cDNA molecule in the library carried unique molecular identifiers. MiXCR, run by TCRdb on the reads, gives a single entry per CDR3 protein. The repertoire has just over 2,500 distinct CDR3 sequences, approximately 45% of them found once; the top ten carry roughly 11%. Indicated treatment: therapeutic diphenylcyclopropenone sensitization with weekly scalp DPC. Germline-derived CDR1 and CDR2 are SGHDT and YYEEEE. V was pared by 4 bases and J by 4 bases, with 7 bases of the junction left unmatched. CDR3 length: 14 residues. The receptor's source is an adult with alopecia areata. Some clones in this sample may be carry-over from other donors' samples. This table probably holds off-target reads from a library built for another chain. The source material was whole blood, sampled before DPC sensitization or 2, 6, or about 24 weeks after (not recorded which). The chain employs TRBV5-6 and TRBJ2-7; 8 bases fit TRBD1. The chain's CDR3 is CASSPGTGMYEQYF. The CDR3 bases are TGTGCCAGCAGCCCCGGGACAGGAATGTACGAGCAGTACTTC.